This T cell receptor (beta chain) emerged from a study of CD8 T cells in ankylosing spondylitis (dated by TCRdb to about 2017). General notes on the study: T cell receptor beta repertoires were profiled in healthy donors and ankylosing spondylitis patients so that disease-linked TCR variants could be found. Samples of peripheral blood were taken, and for ankylosing spondylitis patients, synovial fluid was collected as well. The full study cohort comprised 25 or so ankylosing spondylitis patients and around 100 healthy donors. Findings and caveats that apply to the study as a whole: The disease-linked clones had a CD8+ phenotype and were found at relatively low frequencies in peripheral blood. The disease-linked clones were reported to be significantly enriched in matched synovial fluid samples from ankylosing spondylitis patients. A TCR beta motif of 7 or 8 highly homologous amino acid variants appeared characteristic of blood from ankylosing spondylitis patients. Some TCR beta motif variants had previously been reported in synovial fluid and blood of reactive arthritis patients, which suggested common disease-initiation mechanisms.

This clonotype was counted many times. Its antigen has not been determined. Base qualities are not at hand, and no much larger clone is one base apart. The data were produced on an Illumina HiSeq 2500. Quantitative 5'-RACE with molecular barcodes was used to prepare TCR beta libraries. The authors' analysis ran thus. A new computational method based on a probabilistic model of VDJ rearrangement was used to identify disease-linked TCR variants. The public reads were quality trimmed at Q25 with fastp and then assembled into clones with MiXCR by TCRdb, keeping productive beta chains. Rows are combined by CDR3 protein, so each entry shows the most common genes and DNA. The V and J calls and clone size are TCRdb's, not the authors'. This sample lists 200,000 to 250,000 distinct CDR3 sequences; 6% to 8% were detected once. 13% to 15% of the sample lies in the top ten. Deletion took 5 bases off V and 2 bases off J, with a span of 22 bases between the germline ends. CDR1 and CDR2 (SQVTM, ANQGSEA) derive from the germline V gene. The CDR3 starts with the cysteine, ends with the phenylalanine, and has 16 residues. Of all the DNA, just the CDR3 is kept, 48 bases in frame from base 1.

The TCR sequence derives from a male donor with ankylosing spondylitis. The V and J genes are TRBV29-1 and TRBJ2-7, with TRBD2 as a weak D call on 6 bases. Sequencing input: blood, either unsorted or a sorted T cell fraction (not recorded which). The DNA sequence follows: TGCAGCGTTTCCTTGTCCGGGACTCCTCTAACCTACGAGCAGTACTTC. This translates into CSVSLSGTPLTYEQYF.